This T cell receptor (beta chain) came from a study of blood T cell repertoires in COVID-19. On the study more broadly: Nucleic acid was either cDNA or gDNA, and it came from T cells, B-cell-depleted T cells, or PBMCs.

Trimming took 7 bases from V and 4 from J; bases not matched to a gene: 11. There are 15 residues in the CDR3. Germline loops: CDR1 MNHEY, CDR2 SMNVEV (reference sequence). Sequencing used immunoSEQ multiplex PCR; TCRdb keeps in-frame clones, though not all of them. The sample consists of 150,000 to 200,000 clones, 60% to 80% of them appearing once. The TCR was taken from a woman aged 70-85 years with acute or convalescent COVID-19. The source material was peripheral blood. This chain links TRBV27 with TRBJ2-7; 9 bases are shared with TRBD2. CDR3 protein: CASTGLAGNQYEQYF. The DNA for the CDR3 is TGTGCCAGCACCGGCCTAGCGGGAAACCAGTACGAGCAGTACTTC.